The text below deals with one T cell receptor beta chain. The record originates from a study of technical replicates of blood from a handful of donors. Using immunoSEQ multiplex PCR, the repertoire was profiled, and TCRdb retains in-frame clones only, with some absent. The sample includes approximately 90,000 clones, around 95% of them seen just once. CDR1 MDHEN and CDR2 SYDVKM come from the germline V gene. V lost 4 bases, J lost 2 bases, and 9 bases stayed unmatched. This CDR3 spans 16 amino acids. This clonotype originated in a human donor in good health. J is TRBJ2-7 and V is TRBV28, with 9 bases matching TRBD1. Material: T cells isolated from PBMCs. The CDR3 region is CASSSSRQGDTYEQYF. CDR3 bases: TGTGCCAGCAGTTCCTCCAGACAGGGGGATACCTACGAGCAGTACTTC.